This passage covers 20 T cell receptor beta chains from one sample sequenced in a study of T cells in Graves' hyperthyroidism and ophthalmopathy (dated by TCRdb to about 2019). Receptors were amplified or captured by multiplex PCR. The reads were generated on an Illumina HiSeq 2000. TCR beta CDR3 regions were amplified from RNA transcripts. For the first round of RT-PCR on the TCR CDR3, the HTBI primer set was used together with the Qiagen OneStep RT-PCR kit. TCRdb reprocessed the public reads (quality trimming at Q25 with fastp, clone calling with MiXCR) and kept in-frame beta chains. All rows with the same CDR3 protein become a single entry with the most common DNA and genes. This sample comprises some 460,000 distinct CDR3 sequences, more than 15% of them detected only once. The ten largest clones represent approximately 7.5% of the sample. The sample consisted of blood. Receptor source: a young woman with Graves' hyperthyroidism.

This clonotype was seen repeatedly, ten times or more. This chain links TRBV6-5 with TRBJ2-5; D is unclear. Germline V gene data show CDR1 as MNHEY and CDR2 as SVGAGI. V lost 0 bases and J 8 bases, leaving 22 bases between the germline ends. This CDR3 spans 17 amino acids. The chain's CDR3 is CASSYSNWPAPLGTQYF. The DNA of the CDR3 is TGTGCCAGCAGTTACTCGAATTGGCCGGCCCCCCTCGGAACCCAGTACTTC.

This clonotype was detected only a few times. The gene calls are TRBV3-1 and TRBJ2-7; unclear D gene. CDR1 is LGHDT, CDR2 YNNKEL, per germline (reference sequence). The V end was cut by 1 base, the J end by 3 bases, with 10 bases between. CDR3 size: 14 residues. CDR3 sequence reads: CASSQGSKGYEQYF. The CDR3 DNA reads TGTGCCAGCAGCCAAGGGAGTAAGGGCTACGAGCAGTACTTC.

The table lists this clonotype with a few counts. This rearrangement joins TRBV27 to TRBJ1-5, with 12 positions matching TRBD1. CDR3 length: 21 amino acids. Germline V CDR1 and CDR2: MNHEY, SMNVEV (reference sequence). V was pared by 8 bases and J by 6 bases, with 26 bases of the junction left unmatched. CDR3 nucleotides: TGTGCCAGCTCTCTCTTCGATTCCCGGGACAGGGGGCGAACTGAGGGTCAGCCCCAGCATTTT. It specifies CASSLFDSRDRGRTEGQPQHF.

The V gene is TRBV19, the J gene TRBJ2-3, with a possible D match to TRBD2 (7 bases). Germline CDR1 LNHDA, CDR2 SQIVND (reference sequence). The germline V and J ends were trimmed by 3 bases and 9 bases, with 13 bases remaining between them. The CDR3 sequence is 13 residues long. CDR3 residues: CASSIAGAGTQYF. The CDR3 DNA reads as TGTGCCAGTAGTATCGCGGGGGCGGGGACGCAGTATTTT.

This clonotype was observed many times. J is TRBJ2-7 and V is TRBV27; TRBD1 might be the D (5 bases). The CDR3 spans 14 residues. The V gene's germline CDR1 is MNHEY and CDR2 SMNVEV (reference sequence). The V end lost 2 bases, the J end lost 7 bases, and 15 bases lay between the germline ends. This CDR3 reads CASSLEVRAGEQYF. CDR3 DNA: TGTGCCAGCAGTTTAGAGGTCAGGGCAGGAGAGCAGTACTTC.

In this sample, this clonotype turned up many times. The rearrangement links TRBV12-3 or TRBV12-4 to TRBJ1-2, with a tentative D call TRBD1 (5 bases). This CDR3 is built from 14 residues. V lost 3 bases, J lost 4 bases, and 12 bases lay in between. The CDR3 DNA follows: TGTGCCAGCAGTTTTAGGGTTAGGGGCTATGGCTACACCTTC. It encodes CASSFRVRGYGYTF.

Here the CDR3 DNA reads TGTGCCTGGAGTATCAGGGGCAATGAAAAACTGTTTTTT. Protein product: CAWSIRGNEKLFF. The gene calls are TRBV30 and TRBJ1-4, with a weak D call TRBD1 (6 bases). The CDR3 extends over 13 amino acids. Germline-derived CDR1 and CDR2 are GTSNPN and SVGIG (reference sequence). V gave up 2 bases and J gave up 5 bases, with 9 bases separating them.

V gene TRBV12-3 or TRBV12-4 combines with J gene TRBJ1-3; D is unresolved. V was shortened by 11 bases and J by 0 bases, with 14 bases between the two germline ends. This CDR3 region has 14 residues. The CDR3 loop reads CAVLPQSSGNTIYF. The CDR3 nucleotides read TGTGCCGTATTGCCCCAGAGCTCTGGAAACACCATATATTTT.

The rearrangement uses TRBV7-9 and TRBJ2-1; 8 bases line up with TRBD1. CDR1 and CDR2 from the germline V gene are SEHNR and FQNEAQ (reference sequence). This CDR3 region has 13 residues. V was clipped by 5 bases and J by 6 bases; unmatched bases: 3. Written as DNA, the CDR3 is TGTGCCAGCAGCCCGACAGGGGTCAATGAGCAGTTCTTC. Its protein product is CASSPTGVNEQFF.

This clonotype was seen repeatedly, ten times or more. The CDR3 DNA reads as TGTGCCAGCAGCCAAGACGGAGGGTTATCCTACGAGCAGTACTTC. Protein: CASSQDGGLSYEQYF. The chain employs TRBV3-1 and TRBJ2-7, with a possible D match to TRBD2 (6 bases). CDR3 length equals 15 residues. Between the trimmed V and J ends, which lost 0 bases and 1 base, there was a span of 10 bases. Germline V gene lookup returns CDR1 LGHDT and CDR2 YNNKEL (reference sequence).

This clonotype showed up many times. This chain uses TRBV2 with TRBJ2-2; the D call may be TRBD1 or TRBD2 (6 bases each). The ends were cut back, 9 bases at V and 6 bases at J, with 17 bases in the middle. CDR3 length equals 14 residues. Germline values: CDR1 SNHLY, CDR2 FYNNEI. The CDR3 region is CASHLGGPAGELFF. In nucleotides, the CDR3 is TGTGCCAGTCACCTAGGGGGGCCCGCCGGGGAGCTGTTTTTT. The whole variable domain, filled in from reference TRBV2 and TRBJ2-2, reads EPEVTQTPSHQVTQMGQEVILRCVPISNHLYFYWYRQILGQKVEFLVSFYNNEISEKSEIFDDQFSVERPDGSNFTLKIRSTKLEDSAMYFCASHLGGPAGELFFGEGSRLTVL.

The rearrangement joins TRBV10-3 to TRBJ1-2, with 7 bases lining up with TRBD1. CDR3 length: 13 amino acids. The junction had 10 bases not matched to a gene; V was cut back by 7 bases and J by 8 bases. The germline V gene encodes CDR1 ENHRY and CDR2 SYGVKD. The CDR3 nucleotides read TGTGCCATCACCCCGGACAGGACCTACGGCTACACCTTC. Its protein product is CAITPDRTYGYTF.

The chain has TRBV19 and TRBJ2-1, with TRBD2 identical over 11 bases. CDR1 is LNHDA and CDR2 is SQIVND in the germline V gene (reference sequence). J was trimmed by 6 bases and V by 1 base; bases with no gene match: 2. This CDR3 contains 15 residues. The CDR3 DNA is TGTGCCAGTAGTATAGGTCTAGCGGGAGGCAATGAGCAGTTCTTC. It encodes CASSIGLAGGNEQFF.

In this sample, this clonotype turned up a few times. CDR3 DNA: TGTGCCACCAGACCGAGAGGGGGTCTATATGGAAACACCATATATTTT. Protein: CATRPRGGLYGNTIYF. The chain joins TRBV27 to TRBJ1-3, with a possible D match to TRBD1 (6 bases). The CDR3 covers 16 residues. Germline-derived CDR1 and CDR2 are MNHEY and SMNVEV (reference sequence). The ends were cut back, 10 bases at V and 3 bases at J, with 22 bases in the middle.

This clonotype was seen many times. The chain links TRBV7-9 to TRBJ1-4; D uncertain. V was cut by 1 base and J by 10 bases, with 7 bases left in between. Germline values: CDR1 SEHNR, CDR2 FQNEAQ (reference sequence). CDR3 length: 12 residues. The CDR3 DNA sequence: TGTGCCAGCAGCTTAGAGGGTAGAAAACTGTTTTTT. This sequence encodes CASSLEGRKLFF.

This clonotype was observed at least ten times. CDR3 region: CASSRGDRSNEKLFF. The CDR3 DNA reads TGTGCCAGCAGCCGAGGGGACAGGAGTAATGAAAAACTGTTTTTT. J is TRBJ1-4 and V is TRBV7-9; 8 bases agree with TRBD1. Germline CDR1 is SEHNR and CDR2 is FQNEAQ (reference sequence). This CDR3 is 15 amino acids long. V shed 5 bases, J shed 4 bases, and the junction held 6 bases outside the gene matches.

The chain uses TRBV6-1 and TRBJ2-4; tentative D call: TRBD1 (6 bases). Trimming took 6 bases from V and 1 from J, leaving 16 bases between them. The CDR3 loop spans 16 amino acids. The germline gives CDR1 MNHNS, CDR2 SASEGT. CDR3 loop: CASRQTGIRAKNIQYF. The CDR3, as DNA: TGTGCCAGCAGACAAACAGGGATTCGCGCCAAAAACATTCAGTACTTC.

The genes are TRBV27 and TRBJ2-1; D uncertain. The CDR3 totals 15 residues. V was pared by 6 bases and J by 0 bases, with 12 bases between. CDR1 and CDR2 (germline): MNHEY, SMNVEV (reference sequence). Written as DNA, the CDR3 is TGTGCCAGCAGGCTTAACGGGTTCTCCTACAATGAGCAGTTCTTC. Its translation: CASRLNGFSYNEQFF.

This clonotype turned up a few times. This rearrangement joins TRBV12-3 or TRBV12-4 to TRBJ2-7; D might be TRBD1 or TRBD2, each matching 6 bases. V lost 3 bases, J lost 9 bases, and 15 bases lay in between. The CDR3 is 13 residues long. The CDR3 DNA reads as TGTGCCAGCAGTTTGGGGGGCATTCTGGGGCAGTACTTC. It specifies CASSLGGILGQYF.

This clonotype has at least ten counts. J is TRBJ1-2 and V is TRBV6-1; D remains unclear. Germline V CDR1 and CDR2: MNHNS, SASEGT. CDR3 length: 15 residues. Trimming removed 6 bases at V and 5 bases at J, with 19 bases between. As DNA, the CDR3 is TGTGCCAGCAGGGCACGGTCGGACGGCCAATATGGCTACACCTTC. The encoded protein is CASRARSDGQYGYTF.